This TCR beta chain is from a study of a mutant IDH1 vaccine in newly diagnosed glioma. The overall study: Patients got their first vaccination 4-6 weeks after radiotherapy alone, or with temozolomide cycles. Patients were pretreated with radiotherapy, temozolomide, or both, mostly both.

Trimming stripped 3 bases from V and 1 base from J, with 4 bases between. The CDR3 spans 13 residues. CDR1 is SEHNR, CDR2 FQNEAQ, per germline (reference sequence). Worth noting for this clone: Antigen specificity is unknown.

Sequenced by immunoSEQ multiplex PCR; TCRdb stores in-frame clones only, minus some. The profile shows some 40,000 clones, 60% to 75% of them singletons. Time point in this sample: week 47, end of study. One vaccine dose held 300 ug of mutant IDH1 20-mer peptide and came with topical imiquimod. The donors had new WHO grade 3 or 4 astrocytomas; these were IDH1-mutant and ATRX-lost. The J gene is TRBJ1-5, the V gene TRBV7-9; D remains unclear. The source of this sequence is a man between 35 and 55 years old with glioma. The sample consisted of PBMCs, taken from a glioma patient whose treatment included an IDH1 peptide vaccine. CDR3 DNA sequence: TGTGCCAGCAGCTTTGAAAGCAATCAGCCCCAGCATTTT. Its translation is CASSFESNQPQHF.